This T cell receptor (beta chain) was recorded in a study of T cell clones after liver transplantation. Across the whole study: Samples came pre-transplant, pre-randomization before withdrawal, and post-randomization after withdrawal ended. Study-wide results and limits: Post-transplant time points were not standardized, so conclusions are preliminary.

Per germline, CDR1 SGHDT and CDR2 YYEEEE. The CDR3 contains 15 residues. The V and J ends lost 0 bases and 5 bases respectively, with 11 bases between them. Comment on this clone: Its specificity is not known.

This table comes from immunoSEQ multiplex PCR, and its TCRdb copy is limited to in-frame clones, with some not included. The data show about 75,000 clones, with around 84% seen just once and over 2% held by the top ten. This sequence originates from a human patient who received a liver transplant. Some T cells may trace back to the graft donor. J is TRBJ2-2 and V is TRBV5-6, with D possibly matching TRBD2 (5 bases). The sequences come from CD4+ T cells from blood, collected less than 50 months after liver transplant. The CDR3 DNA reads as TGTGCCAGCAGCTTGGGACTACAAGGAACCGGGGAGCTGTTTTTT. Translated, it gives CASSLGLQGTGELFF.